This T cell receptor beta chain stems from a study of control samples from healthy donors and cancer patients. The table came from immunoSEQ multiplex PCR; TCRdb's copy has only in-frame clones and leaves some out. The repertoire holds about 160,000 clones, with 85% to 95% as singletons. Germline V CDR1 and CDR2: SQVTM, ANQGSEA. V lost 8 bases and J lost 7, with 14 bases in between. The CDR3 spans 11 residues. This chain connects TRBV29-1 to TRBJ1-2; a possible D gene is TRBD1 (5 bases). The TCR comes from a woman aged 40 to 50 in good health. Sample: blood. In nucleotides, the CDR3 is TGCAGCTCGGATCGGGACGGTGGCTACACCTTC. It is translated as CSSDRDGGYTF.